This T cell receptor (beta chain) was recorded in a study of T cells after yellow fever vaccination. This CDR3 spans 13 amino acids. CDR1 SEHNR and CDR2 FQNEAQ come from the germline V gene (reference sequence). V was pared by 6 bases and J by 5 bases, with 5 bases of the junction left unmatched. MiXCR, applied by TCRdb to the 5' RACE reads, yields one record per CDR3 protein. Of hundreds of thousands of distinct CDR3 sequences listed, about 12% were seen once; the top ten hold about 15%. This material consisted of PBMCs, taken on the day of the yellow fever booster vaccination. The source of this sequence is a man between 25 and 39 years old who received the YFV17D yellow fever vaccine. This chain connects TRBV7-9 to TRBJ1-2; 8 bases agree with TRBD1. CDR3 protein: CASRGTGGYGYTF. CDR3 nucleotide sequence: TGTGCCAGCAGAGGGACAGGAGGTTATGGCTACACCTTC.